This record covers a single T cell receptor (beta chain). This was the immunoSEQ v3.0 assay at survey level. Profiled with immunoSEQ multiplex PCR; TCRdb holds only in-frame clones, not every one. The sample comprises some 25,000 clones, approximately 82% of which are singletons, and 2.3% rests with the top ten. These data come from a study of long-term antiretroviral therapy in people with HIV. The ends lost 3 bases at V and 1 base at J; junction bases unmatched: 3. CDR1 is SGHTA and CDR2 is FQGTGA in the germline V gene. The length of the CDR3 is 15 residues. The sequence was collected from a man in his fifties or sixties with HIV. The sequencing used unsorted PBMCs, collected 3 years after starting antiretroviral therapy. The gene calls are TRBV7-3 and TRBJ2-3, with 8 bases aligning to TRBD2. The CDR3 is CASSFLGGGTDTQYF. CDR3 bases: TGTGCCAGCAGCTTTCTCGGGGGGGGCACAGATACGCAGTATTTT.